These 13 T cell receptor beta chains originate from one sample sequenced in a study of vaccination effects on CD4 cells after COVID-19. ViraFEST assay sequencing came after antigen-specific CD4+ T cells were expanded with viral peptide pools. After more than 8 days in culture, the CD4+ T cells were isolated. Infection dated between March and December 2020, before the Alpha, Beta and Delta variants reached the United States. Clones were sequenced by immunoSEQ multiplex PCR, and TCRdb holds only the in-frame ones, with some missing. The sample gives about 22,000 clones, roughly 76% of which show up once; around 17% is in the top ten. These receptors have no known antigen. This specimen consisted of CD4+ T cells from PBMCs cultured with SARS-CoV-2 spike peptides, obtained before COVID-19 vaccination. The receptors stem from a human donor who had a prior SARS-CoV-2 infection.

The chain joins TRBV5-1 to TRBJ1-2; D call uncertain. The CDR3 runs to 13 residues. The germline V gene has CDR1 SGHRS and CDR2 YFSETQ. V was clipped by 0 bases and J by 6 bases, with 9 bases between them. The CDR3 region has the DNA TGCGCCAGCAGCTTGGGTATTCGCGATGGCTACACCTTC. The encoded protein is CASSLGIRDGYTF.

V and J are TRBV4-3 and TRBJ2-1, with a possible D match to TRBD2 (5 bases). From germline, CDR1 is LGHNA and CDR2 YSLEER. Trimming removed 4 bases from V and 3 bases from J, with 16 bases in between. The CDR3 contains 16 residues. In DNA, the CDR3 is TGCGCCAGCAGCCGCCGCCCCGTTCGGGGCTACAATGAGCAGTTCTTC. Protein: CASSRRPVRGYNEQFF.

The chain links TRBV25-1 to TRBJ1-5; TRBD1 agrees at 7 bases. CDR1 and CDR2 from the germline V gene are MGHDK and SYGVNS. V lost 4 bases, J lost 5 bases, and 5 bases stayed unmatched. This CDR3 spans 14 amino acids. The CDR3: CASSGAGGDQPQHF. CDR3 in DNA: TGTGCCAGCAGTGGGGCAGGGGGGGATCAGCCCCAGCATTTT.

The CDR3 bases are TGTGCCAGCAGCCCTCGACAGGGGGCGAGCGAGCAGTACTTC. Protein sequence: CASSPRQGASEQYF. The gene calls are TRBV7-2 and TRBJ2-7; 10 bases align to TRBD1. Germline values: CDR1 SGHTA, CDR2 FQGNSA. There are 14 residues in the CDR3. V lost 5 bases, J lost 6 bases, and 7 bases stayed unmatched.

This clone was seen once. This rearrangement joins TRBV6-2 or TRBV6-3 to TRBJ2-1, with 12 bases lining up with TRBD2. Germline CDR1 MNHEY, CDR2 SVGEGT. CDR3 length equals 15 residues. The trim removed 5 bases at V and 2 bases at J, leaving 1 base unmatched. CDR3 DNA sequence: TGTGCCAGCAGTCGACTAGCGGGAGCCTACAATGAGCAGTTCTTC. This sequence encodes CASSRLAGAYNEQFF.

The chain is built from TRBV27 and TRBJ2-3, with 9 positions matching TRBD2. This CDR3 spans 16 amino acids. J was trimmed by 4 bases and V by 8 bases; bases with no gene match: 13. Germline V gene lookup returns CDR1 MNHEY and CDR2 SMNVEV (reference sequence). The CDR3 DNA reads TGTGCCAGCGGGGAGATTGGGCGGGGGGGCTCAGATACGCAGTATTTT. This encodes CASGEIGRGGSDTQYF.

The chain uses TRBV9 and TRBJ2-3; the D gene is possibly TRBD2 (5 bases). Trimming removed 3 bases at V and 7 bases at J, with 18 bases between. This CDR3 contains 15 residues. Per germline, CDR1 SGDLS and CDR2 YYNGEE. The CDR3 DNA reads TGTGCCAGCAGCGCCTGGACTGAGGGCGATTATACGCAGTATTTT. Translating gives CASSAWTEGDYTQYF. Combining the CDR3 with reference TRBV9 and TRBJ2-3 gives the whole variable domain DSGVTQTPKHLITATGQRVTLRCSPRSGDLSVYWYQQSLDQGLQFLIQYYNGEERAKGNILERFSAQQFPDLHSELNLSSLELGDSALYFCASSAWTEGDYTQYFGPGTRLTVL.

CDR3 region: CASTLSPYPGEQYF. As DNA, the CDR3 is TGCGCCAGCACCTTATCTCCATACCCGGGCGAGCAGTACTTC. The V gene is TRBV10-1, the J gene TRBJ2-7, with D unclear. CDR1 WNHNN and CDR2 SYGVQD come from the germline V gene (reference sequence). The CDR3 covers 14 residues. The V end was cut by 7 bases, the J end by 6 bases, with 19 bases between.

This chain joins TRBV25-1 and TRBJ1-3; 7 positions match TRBD1. The CDR3 is made up of 15 amino acids. Germline values: CDR1 MGHDK, CDR2 SYGVNS. The ends lost 8 bases at V and 5 bases at J; junction bases unmatched: 12. The DNA for the CDR3 is TGTGCCAGCGGCCCGTCCGGGACAGTAAGAAACACCATATATTTT. Amino acid sequence: CASGPSGTVRNTIYF. Variable domain in full (rest from reference TRBV25-1 and TRBJ1-3): EADIYQTPRYLVIGTGKKITLECSQTMGHDKMYWYQQDPGMELHLIHYSYGVNSTEKGDLSSESTVSRIRTEHFPLTLESARPSHTSQYLCASGPSGTVRNTIYFGEGSWLTVV.

V gene TRBV2 combines with J gene TRBJ1-5, with D possibly matching TRBD1 (5 bases). The CDR3 spans 14 residues. Trimming took off 5 bases at V and 1 base at J, with 9 bases between the two ends. Germline loops: CDR1 SNHLY, CDR2 FYNNEI. DNA for the CDR3: TGTGCCAGCAGTAATCAGGGAAGCAATCAGCCCCAGCATTTT. Translated: CASSNQGSNQPQHF.

This chain uses TRBV27 with TRBJ2-2; 7 bases are shared with TRBD2. The CDR3 has 16 amino acids. Germline-derived CDR1 and CDR2 are MNHEY and SMNVEV (reference sequence). The ends lost 6 bases at V and 7 bases at J; junction bases unmatched: 14. Here the CDR3 DNA reads TGTGCCAGCAGCCACCCCTCCGGGCGGGGGATCGGGGAGCTGTTTTTT. Translated, it gives CASSHPSGRGIGELFF.

A few counts support this clone. V usage is TRBV18 and J usage is TRBJ2-7; the match to TRBD1 covers 8 bases. CDR1 KGHSH and CDR2 LQKENI come from the germline V gene. With 2 bases clipped from V and 5 bases from J, the junction kept 11 bases outside the gene matches. The CDR3 contains 16 residues. The chain's CDR3 is CASSPTLTGAIHEQYF. In nucleotides, the CDR3 is TGTGCCAGCTCACCAACTCTGACAGGGGCTATCCACGAGCAGTACTTC.

The chain recombines TRBV12-3 or TRBV12-4 with TRBJ1-6; D might be TRBD1 (6 bases). This CDR3 is 12 amino acids long. The germline V and J ends were trimmed by 3 bases and 14 bases, with 11 bases remaining between them. The CDR3 here is CASSFGGLALHF. In nucleotides, the CDR3 is TGTGCCAGCAGTTTCGGGGGCTTGGCCCTCCACTTT.